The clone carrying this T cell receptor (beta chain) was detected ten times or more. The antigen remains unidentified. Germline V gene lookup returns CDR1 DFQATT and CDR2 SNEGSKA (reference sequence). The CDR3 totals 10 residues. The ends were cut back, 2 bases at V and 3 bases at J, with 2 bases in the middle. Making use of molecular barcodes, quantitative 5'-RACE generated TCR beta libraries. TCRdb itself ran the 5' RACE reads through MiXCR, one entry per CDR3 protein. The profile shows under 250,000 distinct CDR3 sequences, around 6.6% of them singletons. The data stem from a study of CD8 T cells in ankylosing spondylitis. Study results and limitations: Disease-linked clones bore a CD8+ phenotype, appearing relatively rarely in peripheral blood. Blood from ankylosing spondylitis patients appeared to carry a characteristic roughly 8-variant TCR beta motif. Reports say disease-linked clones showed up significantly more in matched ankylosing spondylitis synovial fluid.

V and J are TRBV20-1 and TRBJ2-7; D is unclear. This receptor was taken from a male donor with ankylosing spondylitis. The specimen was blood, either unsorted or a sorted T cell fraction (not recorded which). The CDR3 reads CSARSYEQYF. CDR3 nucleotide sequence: TGCAGTGCTAGAAGCTACGAGCAGTACTTC.